This TCR beta chain was sequenced during a study of Graves' ophthalmopathy and Graves' hyperthyroidism. CDR3 length: 15 residues. Germline V gene lookup returns CDR1 MNHEY and CDR2 SVGEGT. J lost 4 bases, V lost 6 bases, and 8 bases had no gene match. This clonotype was detected ten times or more. Investigators amplified TCR beta CDR3 regions from RNA transcripts. In the first round, RT-PCR was carried out with HTBI primers, and a multiplex PCR formed the second round. TCRdb itself ran the multiplex PCR reads through MiXCR, one entry per CDR3 protein. The sample contains about 340,000 distinct CDR3 sequences, roughly 15% of which appear only once. Where ophthalmopathy was present, donors had moderate-to-severe activity, CAS ≥3, NOSPECS ≥4 and duration under 3 months.

The chain carries TRBV6-2 or TRBV6-3 and TRBJ1-5; 8 nucleotides align to TRBD1. This clonotype originated in an adult man with Graves' ophthalmopathy. The sequencing sample was made of peripheral blood. CDR3 residues: CASRPTGGFNQPQHF. In DNA form, the CDR3 reads TGTGCCAGCAGACCCACAGGGGGATTTAATCAGCCCCAGCATTTT.